This T cell receptor (beta chain) was identified during a study of a mutant IDH1 vaccine in newly diagnosed glioma. Study-wide findings and caveats: Variations in leading peripheral T cell clonotypes appeared to have no connection with pseudoprogression.

Noted time point: week 5, during vaccination. The study gave 300 ug of mutant IDH1 20-mer peptide per vaccine dose, with topical imiquimod. The table came from immunoSEQ multiplex PCR; TCRdb's copy has only in-frame clones and leaves some out. The repertoire consists of 75,000 to 85,000 clones, with 90% to 95% occurring once and the leading ten covering roughly 0.6%. Regarding this clone: What it binds is not known.

The CDR3 contains 16 residues. CDR1 KGHSH and CDR2 LQKENI come from the germline V gene. V lost 3 bases and J 3 bases, leaving 14 bases between the germline ends. The chain links TRBV18 to TRBJ1-4; D gene unclear. This sequence originates from a woman aged 45-65 years with glioma. Material: PBMCs, obtained from a glioma patient whose treatment included an IDH1 peptide vaccine. This CDR3 reads CASSPSIQRSNEKLFF. The CDR3 coding sequence is TGTGCCAGCTCACCCTCTATCCAGCGGTCTAATGAAAAACTGTTTTTT.